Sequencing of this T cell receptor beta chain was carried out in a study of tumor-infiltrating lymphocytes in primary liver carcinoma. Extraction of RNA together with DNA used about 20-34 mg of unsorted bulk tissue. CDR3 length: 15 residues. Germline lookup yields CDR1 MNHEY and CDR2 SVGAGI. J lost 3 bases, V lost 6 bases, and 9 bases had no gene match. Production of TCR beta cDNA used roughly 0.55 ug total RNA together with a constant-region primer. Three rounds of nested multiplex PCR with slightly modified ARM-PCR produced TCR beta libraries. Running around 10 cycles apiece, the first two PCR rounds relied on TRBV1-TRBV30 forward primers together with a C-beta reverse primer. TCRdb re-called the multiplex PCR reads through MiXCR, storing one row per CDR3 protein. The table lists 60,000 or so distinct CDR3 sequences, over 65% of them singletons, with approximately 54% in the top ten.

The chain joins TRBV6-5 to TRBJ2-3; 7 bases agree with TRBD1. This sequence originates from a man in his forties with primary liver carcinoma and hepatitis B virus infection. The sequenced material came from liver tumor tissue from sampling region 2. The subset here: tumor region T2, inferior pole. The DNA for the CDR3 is TGTGCCAGCAGAGGGGGCAGTTCTAGTACAGATACGCAGTATTTT. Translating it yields CASRGGSSSTDTQYF.